This T cell receptor beta chain was identified in a study of blood T cell repertoires in COVID-19 (TCRdb year 2020). Describing the broader study: Samples from collaborators originated in the United States, Italy and Spain and spanned both the acute and convalescent phases of COVID-19. The material from the prospective study consisted of cDNA or gDNA derived from T cells, B-cell-depleted T cells, or PBMCs. Sample metadata almost always included a de-identified subject ID, COVID-19 status, age in years and sex. The samples were drawn from the first 160 participants of the ongoing ImmuneRACE study and from 950 to 1,500 subjects provided by 6 global collaborators. The repertoires were made available in a free public database intended to serve as a resource for research on the immune response to SARS-CoV-2. The dataset comprised deeply sampled blood TCRbeta repertoires from subjects exposed to, actively infected with, or recovered from COVID-19. Where HLA class I and class II types were available, the types were taken from metadata supplied by the sample provider, not from assay-based typing. What the authors observed across the whole study: The quantity of clinical and demographic metadata differed by source and by participant and was supplied without curation.

Trimming takes 6 bases from V and 0 bases from J, and the germline ends sit 12 bases apart. The CDR3, cysteine through phenylalanine, is 15 amino acids long. Of the read, only the CDR3 DNA is kept; its 45 bases are in frame from base 1. From the germline V gene, CDR1 is ENHRY and CDR2 is SYGVKD. About this clone itself: The antigen it binds to is not known. The input lacks base qualities; no much larger clone sits a single base away.

One collaborating source in Seattle enrolled patients while the patients were actively infected and followed the patients over time throughout the course of disease. The collaborating institutions used their own protocols to collect whole blood in K2EDTA tubes. Collaborator samples were shipped for TCRbeta analysis as frozen whole blood, isolated PBMCs, or DNA extracted from either sample type. TCRbeta CDR3 regions were amplified from genomic DNA using the immunoSEQ Assay, a bias-controlled multiplex PCR. The authors' pipeline ran thus. Within the assay, amplification of reference gene primers was used to estimate how many nucleated cells each sample contained. To quantify the absolute abundance of each unique TCRbeta CDR3 rearrangement, sequence reads were collapsed and filtered. For each sample, productive Simpson clonality was calculated as the square root of Simpson's diversity index over productive rearrangements. Not all clones reach the TCRdb copy of this immuneACCESS table, which keeps in-frame sequences only. Checked studies attribute under half of the gap to unresolved V genes and leave the rest unexplained. That table supplies the V and J calls and clone size; D and trimming were determined from the DNA. Across this sample there are 150,000 to 200,000 clones, with 92% seen only once. The ten largest clones take up around 4.6% of the sample.

The origin of this receptor is a man aged 25-45 years with COVID-19, enrolled during active disease. Sample: peripheral blood. This receptor chain uses TRBV10-3 and TRBJ2-1, and the D gene may be TRBD1, 5 bases matching. CDR3 reads: CAISIQEYSYNEQFF. Read as DNA, the sequence is TGTGCCATCAGCATACAGGAATACTCCTACAATGAGCAGTTCTTC.